The 7 T cell receptor beta chains below all came from one sample that was sequenced in a study of T cells in Graves' hyperthyroidism and ophthalmopathy. RNA transcripts yielded amplified TCR beta CDR3 regions. Researchers ran a first-round RT-PCR on the TCR CDR3 using the HTBI primer set. TCRdb fed the multiplex PCR reads into MiXCR, producing one record per CDR3 protein. The table lists hundreds of thousands of distinct CDR3 sequences, around a sixth of them singletons. The sample taken for sequencing was blood. The receptors derive from a woman aged 18-30 years with Graves' hyperthyroidism.

Many counts were recorded for this clonotype. The genes are TRBV7-9 and TRBJ2-5, with 7 bases that match TRBD2. Germline values: CDR1 SEHNR, CDR2 FQNEAQ (reference sequence). The length of the CDR3 is 11 residues. V lost 6 bases and J lost 7; bases outside the gene matches: 2. Written as DNA, the CDR3 is TGTGCCAGCAGGGGAGGGGTGACCCAGTACTTC. This gives the protein CASRGGVTQYF. The whole variable domain, remainder taken from reference TRBV7-9 and TRBJ2-5, is DTGVSQNPRHKITKRGQNVTFRCDPISEHNRLYWYRQTLGQGPEFLTYFQNEAQLEKSRLLSDRFSAERPKGSFSTLEIQRTEQGDSAMYLCASRGGVTQYFGPGTRLLVL.

The table lists this clonotype with many counts. The V and J genes are TRBV6-1 and TRBJ2-2; 7 bases map to TRBD1. Germline V gene lookup returns CDR1 MNHNS and CDR2 SASEGT. The junction had 21 bases not matched to a gene; V was cut back by 2 bases and J by 3 bases. The CDR3 extends over 21 amino acids. DNA for the CDR3: TGTGCCAGCAGTGAATCCCATGCAGGGGGATATAGTCGCGATGACACCGGGGAGCTGTTTTTT. The encoded protein is CASSESHAGGYSRDDTGELFF.

The J gene is TRBJ1-1, the V gene TRBV7-9; 9 bases agree with TRBD1. Germline trimming cut 5 bases from V and 1 base from J; bases unmatched to any gene: 8. The V gene's germline CDR1 is SEHNR and CDR2 FQNEAQ (reference sequence). The CDR3 covers 16 residues. CDR3 DNA sequence: TGTGCCAGCAGCGCGGGACAGGGAAGCTGGAACACTGAAGCTTTCTTT. Amino acids: CASSAGQGSWNTEAFF.

This clonotype was seen repeatedly, ten times or more. This chain connects TRBV11-2 to TRBJ2-7; TRBD2 might be the D (6 bases). Germline CDR1 reads SGHAT; CDR2 reads FQNNGV. Trimming removed 2 bases from V and 2 bases from J, with 13 bases in between. The CDR3 is 15 residues long. In nucleotides, the CDR3 is TGTGCCAGCAGCTTATCGGCGGGGTCCCCCTACGAGCAGTACTTC. Its protein is CASSLSAGSPYEQYF. The variable domain in full, completed from reference TRBV11-2 and TRBJ2-7, reads EAGVAQSPRYKIIEKRQSVAFWCNPISGHATLYWYQQILGQGPKLLIQFQNNGVVDDSQLPKDRFSAERLKGVDSTLKIQPAKLEDSAVYLCASSLSAGSPYEQYFGPGTRLTVT.

This clonotype was seen ten or more times. The J gene is TRBJ1-1, the V gene TRBV11-2, with D unresolved. CDR3 length: 12 residues. Trimming took 5 bases from V and 7 from J, leaving 11 bases between them. Germline CDR1 is SGHAT and CDR2 is FQNNGV. In DNA, the CDR3 is TGTGCCAGCAGCAGGGATGGAGGTGAAGCTTTCTTT. Translation: CASSRDGGEAFF.

This clonotype was seen many times. The CDR3 bases are TGTGCCATGCAGATGCTAGCTACCGGAGGTACGCAGTATTTT. Its protein product is CAMQMLATGGTQYF. This rearrangement joins TRBV7-9 to TRBJ2-3; weak D call: TRBD2 (5 bases). CDR3 length: 14 residues. Germline CDR1 is SEHNR and CDR2 is FQNEAQ (reference sequence). With 10 bases removed from V and 8 bases from J, the gap between germline ends came to 22 bases.

This clonotype was seen ten or more times. The gene calls are TRBV19 and TRBJ2-7; TRBD1 agrees at 9 bases. The V and J ends lost 3 bases and 2 bases, in that order; junction bases with no gene match: 8. The germline V gene has CDR1 LNHDA and CDR2 SQIVND (reference sequence). This CDR3 has 16 amino acids. CDR3 nucleotide sequence: TGTGCCAGTAGTATCTTTTCCGGGACAGGGACCTACGAGCAGTACTTC. Amino acids: CASSIFSGTGTYEQYF.